This TCR beta chain was obtained from a study of T cell responses to AZD1222 COVID-19 vaccine. The table came from immunoSEQ multiplex PCR; TCRdb's copy has only in-frame clones and leaves some out. The sample holds approximately 140,000 clones, about 94% seen once. This CDR3 is 15 amino acids long. CDR1 and CDR2 from the germline V gene are SEHNR and FQNEAQ (reference sequence). Trimming cost V 1 base and J 5 bases, with 14 bases left between them. The receptor's source is an adult who received the AZD1222 COVID-19 vaccine. The gene calls are TRBV7-9 and TRBJ2-5; a weak D match, TRBD1 (6 bases). Sample: peripheral blood, taken 28 days after the second AZD1222 dose. The CDR3 nucleotides read TGTGCCAGCAGCTTAGGTCTGGGGGCCGGGGAGACCCAGTACTTC. As protein: CASSLGLGAGETQYF.